Each of the 22 T cell receptor beta chains below was sequenced from the same sample in a study of control samples from healthy donors and cancer patients. Sequencing was performed with immunoSEQ multiplex PCR; in TCRdb, only in-frame clones are kept and a portion is missing. The sample contains about 220,000 clones, about 94% of which appear only once. The sample comprised blood. The origin of the receptors is a man aged 45-60 years in good health.

The rearrangement links TRBV6-6 to TRBJ2-7; either TRBD1 or TRBD2 may supply D (5 bases each). The CDR3 length is 12 residues. V was pared by 5 bases and J by 6 bases, with 11 bases between. Germline V gene sequence: CDR1 MNHNY, CDR2 SVGAGI (reference sequence). The CDR3 DNA reads as TGTGCCAGCAGTGGGGGTTGGGTCGAGCAGTACTTC. It codes for CASSGGWVEQYF.

CDR3 in amino acids: CASSRGGTGGGNTEAFF. In DNA, the CDR3 is TGTGCCAGCAGCCGAGGTGGGACAGGGGGCGGGAACACTGAAGCTTTCTTT. The chain couples TRBV27 to TRBJ1-1, with 12 bases matching TRBD1. Trimming cost V 6 bases and J 1 base; bases outside gene matches: 9. The CDR3 has 17 residues. CDR1 is MNHEY and CDR2 is SMNVEV in the germline V gene (reference sequence).

The CDR3 DNA sequence: TGTGCCAGCAGTTATTCTAGCGGGGGGGGCACAGATACGCAGTATTTT. Its protein is CASSYSSGGGTDTQYF. V is TRBV6-5 and J is TRBJ2-3; 12 bases align to TRBD2. This CDR3 is 16 amino acids long. Per germline, CDR1 MNHEY and CDR2 SVGAGI. The trim removed 3 bases at V and 1 base at J, leaving 2 bases unmatched.

CDR3 region: CATSDLNHHGTQYF. DNA of the CDR3: TGTGCCACCAGTGATTTGAACCACCATGGGACCCAGTACTTC. This chain uses TRBV24-1 with TRBJ2-5; no clear D. Germline V gene lookup returns CDR1 KGHDR and CDR2 SFDVKD. The CDR3 totals 14 residues. V lost 0 bases and J lost 7, with 11 bases in between.

The chain joins TRBV15 to TRBJ1-1; TRBD1 might be the D (5 bases). Trimming removed 1 base at V and 3 bases at J, with 15 bases between. CDR3 size: 16 residues. Germline-derived CDR1 and CDR2 are LNHNV and YYDKDF (reference sequence). The CDR3 sequence: CATSRASVGRDTEAFF. The DNA for the CDR3 is TGTGCCACCAGCAGAGCCTCGGTGGGGCGCGACACTGAAGCTTTCTTT.

This rearrangement joins TRBV5-4 to TRBJ1-1; D unresolved. Germline CDR1 is SGHNT and CDR2 is YYREEE (reference sequence). The CDR3 sequence is 16 residues long. Trimming removed 4 bases at V and 3 bases at J, with 19 bases between. The CDR3 DNA sequence: TGTGCCAGCAGCCCAACCGGAGGGCATCGGGACACTGAAGCTTTCTTT. Translating it yields CASSPTGGHRDTEAFF.

The chain carries TRBV7-6 and TRBJ2-3; no reliable D call. The V gene's germline CDR1 is SGHVS and CDR2 FNYEAQ. V was clipped by 1 base and J by 2 bases, with 16 bases between them. The CDR3 is made up of 17 amino acids. Here the CDR3 reads CASSLGVWQRITDTQYF. Here the CDR3 DNA reads TGTGCCAGCAGCTTAGGGGTGTGGCAGAGGATCACAGATACGCAGTATTTT.

This sequence joins TRBV5-1 and TRBJ1-1; no reliable D call. The CDR3 sequence is 14 residues long. Deletions cut 0 bases from V and 3 bases from J, with 9 bases between. The germline V gene has CDR1 SGHRS and CDR2 YFSETQ. The CDR3, as DNA: TGCGCCAGCAGCTTGGAGGGAGCGTACACTGAAGCTTTCTTT. Encoded protein: CASSLEGAYTEAFF.

The gene calls are TRBV6-5 and TRBJ1-1; D gene uncertain. CDR1 is MNHEY, CDR2 SVGAGI, per germline. Trimming removed 4 bases at V and 5 bases at J, with 14 bases between. The CDR3 loop spans 14 amino acids. CDR3 in DNA: TGTGCCAGCAGTTCGTGGGGAAGCGGGACTGAAGCTTTCTTT. Protein: CASSSWGSGTEAFF.

The rearrangement uses TRBV30 and TRBJ2-5, with TRBD1 identical over 9 bases. The junction had 4 bases not matched to a gene; V was cut back by 0 bases and J by 5 bases. The CDR3 is 14 residues long. Germline V CDR1 and CDR2: GTSNPN, SVGIG (reference sequence). CDR3 in amino acids: CAWSVTGGVETQYF. The CDR3 DNA follows: TGTGCCTGGAGTGTCACAGGGGGCGTTGAGACCCAGTACTTC.

The chain recombines TRBV9 with TRBJ1-4; the match to TRBD1 covers 9 bases. The CDR3 consists of 16 residues. Germline trimming cut 4 bases from V and 4 bases from J; bases unmatched to any gene: 8. Germline CDR1 and CDR2: SGDLS and YYNGEE. Here the CDR3 reads CASSSRTGDHNEKLFF. CDR3 nucleotides: TGTGCCAGCAGCTCCCGGACAGGGGATCATAATGAAAAACTGTTTTTT. The full variable domain, its missing parts supplied by reference TRBV9 and TRBJ1-4, is DSGVTQTPKHLITATGQRVTLRCSPRSGDLSVYWYQQSLDQGLQFLIQYYNGEERAKGNILERFSAQQFPDLHSELNLSSLELGDSALYFCASSSRTGDHNEKLFFGSGTQLSVL.

The CDR3 DNA follows: TGCGCCAGCAGCCCGACAGGTAGCAATCAGCCCCAGCATTTT. Translation gives CASSPTGSNQPQHF. This chain uses TRBV5-1 with TRBJ1-5; TRBD1 might be the D (6 bases). This CDR3 is built from 14 residues. The V end lost 4 bases, the J end lost 0 bases, and 8 bases lay between the germline ends. CDR1 is SGHRS and CDR2 is YFSETQ in the germline V gene.

The chain employs TRBV5-6 and TRBJ2-3; D may correspond to TRBD1 or TRBD2 (5 bases each). V lost 7 bases to trimming and J lost 3 bases, with 18 bases between them. This CDR3 is built from 15 residues. Germline CDR1 SGHDT, CDR2 YYEEEE. CDR3 sequence: CASGGRTGGTDTQYF. Here the CDR3 DNA reads TGTGCCAGCGGGGGAAGGACTGGGGGAACAGATACGCAGTATTTT. Full variable domain (rest looked up from reference TRBV5-6 and TRBJ2-3): DAGVTQSPTHLIKTRGQQVTLRCSPKSGHDTVSWYQQALGQGPQFIFQYYEEEERQRGNFPDRFSGHQFPNYSSELNVNALLLGDSALYLCASGGRTGGTDTQYFGPGTRLTVL.

This clone was seen just once. CDR3 sequence: CASSQEASGGGQGNSPLHF. CDR3 DNA: TGTGCCAGCAGCCAAGAAGCGTCAGGGGGTGGGCAAGGGAATTCACCCCTCCACTTT. The chain couples TRBV4-2 to TRBJ1-6, with 7 bases identical to TRBD1. The CDR3 is made up of 19 amino acids. J lost 7 bases, V lost 0 bases, and 15 bases had no gene match. Germline V gene lookup returns CDR1 LGHNA and CDR2 YNFKEQ.

This CDR3 is CASSYSGVSNEQFF. In DNA, the CDR3 is TGTGCCAGCAGTTACTCGGGCGTATCGAATGAGCAGTTCTTC. The chain has TRBV6-6 and TRBJ2-1; unclear D gene. The CDR3 length is 14 residues. In germline, CDR1 is MNHNY, CDR2 SVGAGI (reference sequence). V dropped 0 bases and J dropped 7 bases, with 10 bases sitting between them.

V and J are TRBV27 and TRBJ1-1; D not resolved. CDR1 is MNHEY, CDR2 SMNVEV, per germline (reference sequence). The length of the CDR3 is 14 residues. V was pared by 1 base and J by 4 bases, with 10 bases between. CDR3 loop: CASSLYPLGTEAFF. CDR3 nucleotide sequence: TGTGCCAGCAGTTTATACCCGTTGGGCACTGAAGCTTTCTTT.

The rearrangement joins TRBV10-1 to TRBJ2-2, with D maybe TRBD2 (5 bases). The germline V gene has CDR1 WNHNN and CDR2 SYGVQD (reference sequence). The CDR3 has 15 residues. Trimming shortened V by 4 bases and J by 3 bases, and 12 bases separated the two germline ends. The CDR3 reads CASSVGESDTGELFF. CDR3 nucleotide sequence: TGCGCCAGCAGTGTCGGGGAGTCGGACACCGGGGAGCTGTTTTTT.

V is TRBV18 and J is TRBJ2-2; 11 bases line up with TRBD1. The CDR3 totals 19 residues. V lost 2 bases to trimming and J lost 2 bases; unmatched junction nucleotides: 10. From germline, CDR1 is KGHSH and CDR2 LQKENI. DNA of the CDR3: TGTGCCAGCTCACCATTCCGGACAGGGGGCAATCAAAACACCGGGGAGCTGTTTTTT. Translating it yields CASSPFRTGGNQNTGELFF.

The V gene is TRBV19, the J gene TRBJ1-4; TRBD1 is a possible D gene (5 bases). The CDR3 length is 14 residues. Germline values: CDR1 LNHDA, CDR2 SQIVND (reference sequence). V lost 2 bases, J lost 7 bases, and 11 bases lay in between. The DNA of the CDR3 is TGTGCCAGTAGTATATCTGGGGCGAGTGAAAAACTGTTTTTT. Translating gives CASSISGASEKLFF.

The chain recombines TRBV27 with TRBJ2-3, with 11 bases fitting TRBD2. From germline, CDR1 is MNHEY and CDR2 SMNVEV (reference sequence). The CDR3 runs 15 residues. Unmatched junction bases numbered 4, after V lost 2 bases and J lost 6 bases. The CDR3 nucleotides read TGTGCCAGCAGTTTAACCCGACTAGCGGGGGATACGCAGTATTTT. Amino acid sequence: CASSLTRLAGDTQYF.

This chain links TRBV6-5 with TRBJ1-2; 11 positions agree with TRBD1. Germline lookup yields CDR1 MNHEY and CDR2 SVGAGI. The CDR3 consists of 12 residues. V lost 6 bases and J lost 8; bases outside the gene matches: 2. The CDR3 coding sequence is TGTGCCAGCAGGGGACAGGGGGGAGGCTACACCTTC. Translating gives CASRGQGGGYTF.

The rearrangement links TRBV7-9 to TRBJ2-1; a possible D gene is TRBD2 (5 bases). V gave up 5 bases and J gave up 7 bases, with 12 bases separating them. There are 13 residues in the CDR3. In germline, CDR1 is SEHNR, CDR2 FQNEAQ (reference sequence). The CDR3 nucleotides read TGTGCCAGCAGCACCCTAGCCGTAAATGAGCAGTTCTTC. Amino acid sequence: CASSTLAVNEQFF.